Listed here is a single TCR beta chain. Its antigen is undetermined. In the authors' workflow: Quality scores were absent from the junction-only immunoSEQ sequences, so filtering differed. The data were produced by immunoSEQ multiplex PCR, yet TCRdb's version contains in-frame clones alone and is incomplete. V, J and clone size are taken as reported in that table, and D and trimming were inferred from the DNA itself. The top ten clones hold about 12% of a sample with 550,000 to 600,000 clones, around three quarters of them seen once. This entry is derived from a study of shared clonotypes between healthy human individuals. All donors qualified as healthy HIV-negative adults and had experienced no recent acute infections or vaccinations. In unsorted samples, genomic DNA was obtained using 94 million or so PBMCs. Study outcomes and limitations: Clonotype sharing among donors, it was expected, would be affected by sequencing depth.

V was clipped by 6 bases and J by 1 base, with 17 bases between them. CDR3 length: 15 amino acids. In germline, CDR1 is SQVTM, CDR2 ANQGSEA. The J gene is TRBJ2-3, the V gene TRBV29-1; the D gene is possibly TRBD2 (7 bases). The sequence was collected from a woman aged 40 to 49 in good health. Some clones in this sample may be carry-over from other donors' samples. The sequenced material came from PBMCs. CDR3 coding DNA: TGCAGCGTCGACCCAAGGGGGGGGCGCACAGATACGCAGTATTTT. Translating it yields CSVDPRGGRTDTQYF.